This TCR beta chain was documented in a study of identical twins. The germline V gene encodes CDR1 DFQATT and CDR2 SNEGSKA (reference sequence). The CDR3 has 15 residues. V dropped 1 base and J dropped 7; count of bases not matched to a gene: 6. In TCRdb, the 5' RACE reads were re-called with MiXCR into one record per CDR3 protein. The table includes 1.5 million to 2 million distinct CDR3 sequences, about 30% detected once. This clonotype originated in a newborn girl in good health. The sample consisted of cord blood. The V and J genes are TRBV20-1 and TRBJ2-3; TRBD2 matches at 12 bases. In DNA, the CDR3 is TGCAGTGCTAGAGCTGGACTAGCGGGACGAAATACGCAGTATTTT. This translates into CSARAGLAGRNTQYF.